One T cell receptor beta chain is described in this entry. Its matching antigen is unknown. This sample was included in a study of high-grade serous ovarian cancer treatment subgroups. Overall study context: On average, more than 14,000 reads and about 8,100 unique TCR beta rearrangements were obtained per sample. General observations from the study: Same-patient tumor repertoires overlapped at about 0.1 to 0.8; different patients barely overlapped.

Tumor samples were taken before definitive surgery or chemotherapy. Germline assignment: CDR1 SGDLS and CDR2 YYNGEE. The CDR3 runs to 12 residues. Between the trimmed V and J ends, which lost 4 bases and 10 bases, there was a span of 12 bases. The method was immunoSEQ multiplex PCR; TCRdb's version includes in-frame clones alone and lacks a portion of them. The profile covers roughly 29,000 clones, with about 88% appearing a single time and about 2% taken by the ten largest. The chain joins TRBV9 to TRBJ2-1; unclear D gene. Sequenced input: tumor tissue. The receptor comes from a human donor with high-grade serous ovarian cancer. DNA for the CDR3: TGTGCCAGCAGCCTCTCGGCTGGCGAGCAGTTCTTC. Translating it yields CASSLSAGEQFF.